This passage covers 3 T cell receptor beta chains from one sample sequenced in a study of T cell repertoires in cytomegalovirus infection. TCRdb re-called the reads through MiXCR, storing one row per CDR3 protein. The sample shows approximately 180,000 distinct CDR3 sequences, roughly a fifth of them seen only once. The sample consisted of PBMCs. Source of these receptors: a human donor in good health (CMV status not recorded). Some clones in this sample may be carry-over from other donors' samples.

The chain recombines TRBV15 with TRBJ2-1; either TRBD1 or TRBD2 may fit D (5 bases each). This CDR3 contains 16 residues. V gave up 3 bases and J gave up 9 bases, with 21 bases separating them. Looked up from germline, CDR1 is LNHNV and CDR2 is YYDKDF (reference sequence). The CDR3 reads CATSRDGTSGSGEQFF. CDR3 DNA: TGTGCCACCAGCAGGGACGGGACCTCCGGGTCGGGTGAGCAGTTCTTC.

This clonotype came up many times. The gene calls are TRBV7-2 and TRBJ2-2, with TRBD1 matching over 9 bases. The CDR3 length is 14 residues. Looked up from germline, CDR1 is SGHTA and CDR2 is FQGNSA. J gave up 4 bases and V 5 bases, and 2 bases lay outside the gene matches. CDR3 sequence: CASSPGQGTGELFF. The DNA of the CDR3 is TGTGCCAGCAGCCCGGGACAGGGCACCGGGGAGCTGTTTTTT.

The chain uses TRBV6-2 or TRBV6-3 and TRBJ1-1, with no clear D. This CDR3 spans 14 amino acids. The germline gives CDR1 MNHEY, CDR2 SVGEGT. V lost 6 bases and J lost 4, with 15 bases in between. Here the CDR3 reads CASSLSTGVTEAFF. The CDR3 DNA is TGTGCCAGCAGCCTATCGACTGGAGTCACTGAAGCTTTCTTT.